This TCR beta chain is from a study of neoadjuvant nivolumab and ipilimumab in lung cancer. Study results and limitations: TCR clonality did not significantly correlate with pathologic tumor regression.

Sequencing was performed with immunoSEQ multiplex PCR; in TCRdb, only in-frame clones are kept and a portion is missing. The data contain 30,000 to 45,000 clones, 89% of them singletons. Turning to this clone: Its specificity is not known.

This TCR was recovered from an adult with non-small cell lung cancer. Sequencing used peripheral blood, obtained before neoadjuvant nivolumab, alone or with ipilimumab.

In nucleotides, the CDR3 is TGTGCCAGCAGCGTGAGCGGGAGGGCCGACGAGCAGTACTTC. Translation gives CASSVSGRADEQYF. The chain recombines TRBV9 with TRBJ2-7; 10 bases line up with TRBD2. Germline V CDR1 and CDR2: SGDLS, YYNGEE. V shed 2 bases and J 5 bases; nucleotides not matched to a gene: 4. There are 14 residues in the CDR3. The whole variable domain, remainder taken from reference TRBV9 and TRBJ2-7, is DSGVTQTPKHLITATGQRVTLRCSPRSGDLSVYWYQQSLDQGLQFLIQYYNGEERAKGNILERFSAQQFPDLHSELNLSSLELGDSALYFCASSVSGRADEQYFGPGTRLTVT.